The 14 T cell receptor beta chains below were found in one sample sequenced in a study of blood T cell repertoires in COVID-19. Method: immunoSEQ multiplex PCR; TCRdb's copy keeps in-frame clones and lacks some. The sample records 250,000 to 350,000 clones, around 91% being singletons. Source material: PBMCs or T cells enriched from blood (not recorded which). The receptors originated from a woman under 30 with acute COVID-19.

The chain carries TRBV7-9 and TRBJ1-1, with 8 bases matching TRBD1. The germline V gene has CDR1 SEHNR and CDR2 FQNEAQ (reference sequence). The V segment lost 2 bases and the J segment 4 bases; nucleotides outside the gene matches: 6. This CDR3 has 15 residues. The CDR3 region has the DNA TGTGCCAGCAGCTTATCCCTTACAGGGGGCACTGAAGCTTTCTTT. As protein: CASSLSLTGGTEAFF.

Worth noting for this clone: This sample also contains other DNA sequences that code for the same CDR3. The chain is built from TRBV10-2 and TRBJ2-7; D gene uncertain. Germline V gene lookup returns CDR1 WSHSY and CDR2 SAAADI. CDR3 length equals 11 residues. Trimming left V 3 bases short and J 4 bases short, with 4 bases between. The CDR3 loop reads CASSDRYEQYF. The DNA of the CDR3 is TGCGCCAGCAGTGACAGATACGAGCAGTACTTC.

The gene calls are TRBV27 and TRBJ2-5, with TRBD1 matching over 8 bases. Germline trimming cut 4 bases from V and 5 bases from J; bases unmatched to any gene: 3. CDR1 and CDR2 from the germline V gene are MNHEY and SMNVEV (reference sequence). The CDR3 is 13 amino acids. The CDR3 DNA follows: TGTGCCAGCAGTTGGACAGGGCAGGAGACCCAGTACTTC. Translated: CASSWTGQETQYF.

The CDR3 protein is CASSYGGTGSGEQFF. The CDR3 DNA reads TGTGCCAGCAGTTACGGGGGGACAGGGTCAGGTGAGCAGTTCTTC. This rearrangement joins TRBV6-6 to TRBJ2-1, with TRBD1 identical over 9 bases. The trim removed 2 bases at V and 9 bases at J, leaving 8 bases unmatched. The CDR3 consists of 15 residues. Looked up from germline, CDR1 is MNHNY and CDR2 is SVGAGI (reference sequence).

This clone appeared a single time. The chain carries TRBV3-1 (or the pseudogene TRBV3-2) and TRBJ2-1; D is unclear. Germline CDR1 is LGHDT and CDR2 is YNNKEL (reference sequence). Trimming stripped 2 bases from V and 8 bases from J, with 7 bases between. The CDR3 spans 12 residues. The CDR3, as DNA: TGTGCCAGCAGCCAATGGCACCATGAGCAGTTCTTC. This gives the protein CASSQWHHEQFF.

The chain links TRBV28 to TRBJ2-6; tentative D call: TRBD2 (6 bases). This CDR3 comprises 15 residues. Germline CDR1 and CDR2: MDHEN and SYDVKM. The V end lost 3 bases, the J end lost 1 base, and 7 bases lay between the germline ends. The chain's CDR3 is CASSFRGSGANVLTF. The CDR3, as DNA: TGTGCCAGCAGTTTTCGGGGGTCTGGGGCCAACGTCCTGACTTTC.

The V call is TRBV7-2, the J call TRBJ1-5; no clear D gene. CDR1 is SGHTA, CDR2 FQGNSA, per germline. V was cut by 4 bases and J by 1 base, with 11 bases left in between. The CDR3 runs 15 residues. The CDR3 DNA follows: TGTGCCAGCAGCTCCTCCGGACTAAGCAATCAGCCCCAGCATTTT. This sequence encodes CASSSSGLSNQPQHF.

The CDR3, as DNA: TGTGCCAGCAGTTCACCCATGACTGCAAAAACCGGGGAGCTGTTTTTT. It specifies CASSSPMTAKTGELFF. This chain links TRBV27 with TRBJ2-2; D not resolved. The CDR3 is 16 residues long. Germline CDR1 and CDR2: MNHEY and SMNVEV (reference sequence). The V end lost 4 bases, the J end lost 5 bases, and 17 bases lay between the germline ends.

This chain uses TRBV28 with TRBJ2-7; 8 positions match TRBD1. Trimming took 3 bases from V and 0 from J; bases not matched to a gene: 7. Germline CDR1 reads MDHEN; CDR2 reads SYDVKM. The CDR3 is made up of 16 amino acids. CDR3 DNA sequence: TGTGCCAGCAGTTTCGGTTCCGGGACAGGCTCCTACGAGCAGTACTTC. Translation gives CASSFGSGTGSYEQYF.

As DNA, the CDR3 is TGCGCCAGCAGCCAGGCACCGTCGGGAGCGAATGAGCAGTTCTTC. Residues: CASSQAPSGANEQFF. The chain links TRBV4-3 to TRBJ2-1; D possibly corresponds to TRBD2 (6 bases). The CDR3 runs to 15 residues. Trimming removed 3 bases at V and 7 bases at J, with 16 bases between. The germline gives CDR1 LGHNA, CDR2 YSLEER.

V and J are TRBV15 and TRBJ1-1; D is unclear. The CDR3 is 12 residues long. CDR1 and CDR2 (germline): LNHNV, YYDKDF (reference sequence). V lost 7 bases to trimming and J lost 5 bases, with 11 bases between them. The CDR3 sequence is CATIGIGTEAFF. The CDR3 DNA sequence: TGTGCCACCATCGGGATAGGGACTGAAGCTTTCTTT.

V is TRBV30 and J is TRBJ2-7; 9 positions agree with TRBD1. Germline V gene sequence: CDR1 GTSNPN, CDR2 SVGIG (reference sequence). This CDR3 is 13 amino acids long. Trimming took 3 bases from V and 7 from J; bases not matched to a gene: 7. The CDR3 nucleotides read TGTGCCTGGAGGATACAGGGGGCGCGAGAGCAGTACTTC. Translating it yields CAWRIQGAREQYF.

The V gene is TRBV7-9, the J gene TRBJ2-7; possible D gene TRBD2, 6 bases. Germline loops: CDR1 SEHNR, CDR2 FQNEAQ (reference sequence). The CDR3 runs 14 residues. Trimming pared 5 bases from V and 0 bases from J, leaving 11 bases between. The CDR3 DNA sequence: TGTGCCAGCAGCCGCGGGGCGAGCTCCTACGAGCAGTACTTC. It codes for CASSRGASSYEQYF.

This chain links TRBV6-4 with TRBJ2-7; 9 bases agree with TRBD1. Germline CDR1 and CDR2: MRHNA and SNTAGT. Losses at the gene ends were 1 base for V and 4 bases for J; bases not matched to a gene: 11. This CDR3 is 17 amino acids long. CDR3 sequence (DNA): TGTGCCAGCAGTGACTTACAATTCGGGACAGGGTGTTACGAGCAGTACTTC. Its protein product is CASSDLQFGTGCYEQYF.